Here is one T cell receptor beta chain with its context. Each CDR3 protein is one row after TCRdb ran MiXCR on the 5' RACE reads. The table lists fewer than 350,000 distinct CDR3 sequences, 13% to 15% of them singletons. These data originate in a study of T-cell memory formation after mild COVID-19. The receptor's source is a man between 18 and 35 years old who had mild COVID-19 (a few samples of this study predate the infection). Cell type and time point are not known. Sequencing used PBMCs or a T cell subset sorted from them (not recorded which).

The CDR3, as DNA: TGTGCCAGCAGCCGGACAGGAATACCTGAAGCTTTCTTT. Translation: CASSRTGIPEAFF. The genes are TRBV7-2 and TRBJ1-1, with TRBD1 matching over 7 bases. V lost 5 bases and J lost 6; bases outside the gene matches: 6. Germline V lookup: CDR1 SGHTA, CDR2 FQGNSA. This CDR3 spans 13 amino acids.